One T cell receptor beta chain is described in this entry. The data were obtained in a study of cytomegalovirus exposure and HLA in healthy donors. CDR3 size: 14 residues. V dropped 6 bases and J dropped 3 bases, with 11 bases sitting between them. CDR1 and CDR2 from the germline V gene are MNHEY and SVGAGI. Primers: 60 Vbeta forward and 13 Jbeta reverse. TCRdb's copy holds only in-frame clones and misses some; the assay was immunoSEQ multiplex PCR. Counted here are more than 110,000 clones, about 78% occurring once; the ten biggest clones make up around 7%. The chain combines TRBV6-5 with TRBJ1-4; D perhaps matches TRBD1 (5 bases). This clonotype originated in a man between 35 and 55 years old in good health and CMV-seropositive. Sequencing was done on a sample of PBMCs. CDR3 nucleotide sequence: TGTGCCAGCAGGCTCCCAGGGTCTAATGAAAAACTGTTTTTT. The encoded protein is CASRLPGSNEKLFF.